The clone carrying this T cell receptor beta chain showed up just once. Antigen: not known. Trimming took off 3 bases at V and 6 bases at J, with 9 bases between the two ends. Germline loops: CDR1 SGHVS, CDR2 FNYEAQ. The CDR3 is made up of 14 amino acids. This sample is drawn from a study of siplizumab effects on memory and regulatory T cells. Study findings and constraints: With siplizumab, mappable alloreactive CD4+ clones averaged around 71% Treg-derived, versus more than 25% in controls. Confirmation that proliferating Tregs from siplizumab cultures had suppressive function was not obtained. The alloresponse seemed to draw substantially on naive T cells, which appeared more diverse than memory cells.

Assaying covered approximately 100,000 TCR templates per sample. Repertoires were generated with immunoSEQ multiplex PCR, while TCRdb's copy carries only in-frame clones and drops some. The data contain 90,000 to 120,000 clones, just over 90% of them singletons. The V gene is TRBV7-6, the J gene TRBJ1-6; D uncertain. Sequencing was performed on Tregs sorted from blood. The TCR comes from a human donor in good health. The CDR3 coding sequence is TGTGCCAGCAGCTTTCCACGGCGTAATTCACCCCTCCACTTT. This gives the protein CASSFPRRNSPLHF. The whole variable domain, remainder taken from reference TRBV7-6 and TRBJ1-6, is GAGVSQSPRYKVTKRGQDVALRCDPISGHVSLYWYRQALGQGPEFLTYFNYEAQQDKSGLPNDRFSAERPEGSISTLTIQRTEQRDSAMYRCASSFPRRNSPLHFGNGTRLTVT.